These T cell receptor beta chains were read from a single sample in a study of control samples from healthy donors and cancer patients. Sequenced by immunoSEQ multiplex PCR; TCRdb stores in-frame clones only, minus some. The sample has 150,000 to 200,000 clones; around nine tenths are singletons. The sequencing sample was made of blood. These TCRs come from a man aged 18 to 30 in good health. The conserved cysteine and the conserved F or W are not part of the CDR3 here. Fields, in order: clone size, CDR3 length, V gene, J gene, D gene, CDR3 protein. D genes are given only for firm matches. Clone size is given for some rows only: seen once, a few or many times, or a class if the clone is expanded.

many	10	TRBV28	TRBJ2-1	TRBD1	ASRTGGNEQF
NA	16	TRBV9	TRBJ2-2	TRBD1	ASSARDREVMNTGELF
NA	10	TRBV5-1	TRBJ2-1	NA	ASSLVYNEQF
NA	14	TRBV6-1	TRBJ1-5	NA	ASSAGTGISRQPQH
NA	8	TRBV2	TRBJ1-1	NA	ASAGAEAF
NA	12	TRBV29-1	TRBJ2-1	NA	SVEGRDRFNEQF
NA	10	TRBV11-1	TRBJ1-1	NA	ASRWGNTEAF
few	12	TRBV11-2	TRBJ2-7	NA	ASSRTVSSYEQY
once	11	TRBV3-1/TRBV3-2	TRBJ1-4	NA	ASSQVGREKLF
NA	10	TRBV28	TRBJ1-1	NA	ASSWMNTEAF
NA	13	TRBV6-5	TRBJ2-5	TRBD2	ASIGRAGGQETQY
NA	13	TRBV3-1/TRBV3-2	TRBJ1-3	TRBD1	ASSHLDRAGNTIY
once	10	TRBV24-1	TRBJ2-5	NA	ATSDFGWAQY
few	11	TRBV6-2/TRBV6-3	TRBJ1-2	TRBD1	ASSPDRGHGYT
NA	11	TRBV25-1	TRBJ1-1	NA	ASSDRGNTEAF
NA	17	TRBV21-1	TRBJ2-7	NA	ASSKARSHSDRVLNEQY
NA	12	TRBV15	TRBJ2-7	TRBD2	ATSRGGGTYEQY
NA	14	TRBV11-3	TRBJ2-2	TRBD2	ASSLGAGGTTGELF
NA	14	TRBV7-9	TRBJ1-6	TRBD1	ASSLAGTATISPLH
NA	14	TRBV11-3	TRBJ2-5	NA	ASSPGAGAYQETQY
NA	11	TRBV7-2	TRBJ1-1	NA	ASSYGVNTEAF
NA	16	TRBV9	TRBJ1-1	NA	ASSVATGGDEIHGRAF
NA	13	TRBV5-4	TRBJ2-7	TRBD1	ASSLGTGGLYEQY
NA	12	TRBV5-5	TRBJ2-2	NA	ASSLGRNTGELF
NA	10	TRBV28	TRBJ1-6	NA	ASNLYNSPLH
NA	10	TRBV24-1	TRBJ2-7	NA	ATSDFGGKQY
few	11	TRBV29-1	TRBJ2-2	NA	SVRRGRTGELF
NA	11	TRBV3-1/TRBV3-2	TRBJ1-2	NA	ASSRGGNYGYT
NA	12	TRBV7-2	TRBJ1-3	NA	ASSPGAERNTIY
NA	13	TRBV7-2	TRBJ1-5	NA	ASSLGWSGQQPQH
NA	11	TRBV7-9	TRBJ2-1	NA	ASSSRSGPEQF
once	15	TRBV7-8	TRBJ2-5	TRBD1	ASSSRRPGQGQETQY
NA	13	TRBV7-9	TRBJ1-2	NA	ASSLSGIAPYGYT
NA	11	TRBV12-3/TRBV12-4	TRBJ1-1	NA	ASSSQPNTEAF
NA	13	TRBV3-1/TRBV3-2	TRBJ2-2	NA	ASSHDRDRSGELF
NA	14	TRBV13	TRBJ2-3	NA	ASSLRLAPSTDTQY
NA	17	TRBV7-3	TRBJ1-5	NA	ASSLPRLVRGDNNQPQH
NA	19	TRBV21-1	TRBJ2-1	NA	ASSNSGRGRGGTNSYNEQF
NA	13	TRBV6-5	TRBJ2-7	TRBD1	ASNRPGQGSHEQY
NA	13	TRBV5-6	TRBJ2-7	NA	ASSPPGTRGYEQY
NA	14	TRBV7-9	TRBJ1-2	NA	ASSLPVTVADYGYT
NA	11	TRBV6-2/TRBV6-3	TRBJ1-1	NA	ASSYYLGQEAF
NA	11	TRBV5-5	TRBJ2-7	NA	ASSLGPNYEQY
once	12	TRBV21-1	TRBJ1-2	NA	ASSKSSPARGYT
NA	13	TRBV7-2	TRBJ1-1	NA	ASSSRLPGWSEAF